This T cell receptor beta chain comes out of a study of shared clonotypes between healthy human individuals. Study details: Those who served as donors were a couple of women and a few men between the ages of 18 and 49.

Findings and caveats of the study: Across a handful of donors, naive CD4 shared around 5.4%, naive CD8 over 3%, memory CD4 2% to 2.5%, memory CD8 approximately 0.4%. Non-shared clonotypes showed lower generation probabilities than clonotypes common to all four donors.

As concerns this clone: Its antigen remains unidentified.

The assay was immunoSEQ multiplex PCR, and TCRdb's table has in-frame clones only and misses some. The sample includes roughly 1,600,000 clones, around 98.5% of them seen just once. Germline loops: CDR1 SEHNR, CDR2 FQNEAQ (reference sequence). The V gene lost 4 bases and the J gene lost 10 bases, with 17 bases spanning the gap. The CDR3 spans 14 residues. Only Caucasian adults living in Nashville, Tennessee served as donors. Input material: naive CD4+ T cells sorted from blood. Stated subset: CD45RA+ positively selected. The receptor comes from a man between 25 and 39 years old in good health. This chain joins TRBV7-9 and TRBJ2-1, with D possibly matching TRBD1 (6 bases). CDR3 in DNA: TGTGCCAGCAGCTACCTCGACAGGCACCAAGAGCAGTTCTTC. This sequence encodes CASSYLDRHQEQFF. Combining the CDR3 with reference TRBV7-9 and TRBJ2-1 gives the whole variable domain DTGVSQNPRHKITKRGQNVTFRCDPISEHNRLYWYRQTLGQGPEFLTYFQNEAQLEKSRLLSDRFSAERPKGSFSTLEIQRTEQGDSAMYLCASSYLDRHQEQFFGPGTRLTVL.